What follows is one TCR beta chain and its context. Its antigen remains unidentified. Some clones are missing from TCRdb's copy, which holds only in-frame ones; the method was immunoSEQ multiplex PCR. The sample records 15,000 to 20,000 clones, around 79% being singletons. The record originates from a study of OX40 agonist ivuxolimab in advanced cancers. Findings and limits, study-wide: Clones of CD4+ and CD8+ blood T cells grew by week 6 at doses of 0.1 to 3.0 mg/kg. On average, CD8+ T cells showed a greater number of expanded clones than CD4+.

CDR1 and CDR2 from the germline V gene are SGHNT and YENEEA. V shed 0 bases and J shed 0 bases, with 12 bases lying between them. This CDR3 spans 17 amino acids. V usage is TRBV11-3 and J usage is TRBJ2-1, with D maybe TRBD1 (5 bases). This sequence was found in an adult with an advanced solid tumor such as melanoma, head and neck, liver or kidney cancer. This specimen consisted of CD4+ or CD8+ T cells sorted from blood, obtained in a trial of the OX40 agonist ivuxolimab. The CDR3 region has the DNA TGTGCCAGCAGCTTAGATCTGAGGACACGCTCCTACAATGAGCAGTTCTTC. As protein: CASSLDLRTRSYNEQFF. The full variable domain, with the rest looked up from reference TRBV11-3 and TRBJ2-1, is EAGVVQSPRYKIIEKKQPVAFWCNPISGHNTLYWYLQNLGQGPELLIRYENEEAVDDSQLPKDRFSAERLKGVDSTLKIQPAELGDSAVYLCASSLDLRTRSYNEQFFGPGTRLTVL.